This TCR beta chain was sequenced in a study of T cells in women clearing cervical HPV infection. The CDR3 totals 14 residues. Germline CDR1 DFQATT, CDR2 SNEGSKA (reference sequence). Trimming cost V 1 base and J 5 bases, with 12 bases left between them. Assay: immunoSEQ multiplex PCR; the TCRdb copy retains only in-frame clones and omits some. The table gives around 30,000 clones; the top ten clones make up around 20% of it. Comments on this clone: What it binds is unknown. From the germline J gene comes the end of the CDR3, since the read stops 3 residues before it.

MY09/MY11 PCR detected cervical HPV DNA; dot-blot assigned genotypes. Regarding the study as a whole: Repertoire richness, not evenness, was significantly elevated in CIN3+ cases versus controls. Each sample's T-cell count was unknown, possibly confounding richness.

The source of this sequence is a woman between 18 and 70 years old with a cervical HPV16 infection that either progressed to CIN3+ or cleared (not recorded which). The material sequenced was blood buffy coat. The rearrangement uses TRBV20-1 and TRBJ2-4, with TRBD1 as a possible D gene (5 bases). The DNA read from the CDR3 is TGCAGTGCTAGAGTGCGACAGCTAGAAAACATT. Its translation: CSARVRQLENI. The entire CDR3 sequence reads CSARVRQLENIQYF.